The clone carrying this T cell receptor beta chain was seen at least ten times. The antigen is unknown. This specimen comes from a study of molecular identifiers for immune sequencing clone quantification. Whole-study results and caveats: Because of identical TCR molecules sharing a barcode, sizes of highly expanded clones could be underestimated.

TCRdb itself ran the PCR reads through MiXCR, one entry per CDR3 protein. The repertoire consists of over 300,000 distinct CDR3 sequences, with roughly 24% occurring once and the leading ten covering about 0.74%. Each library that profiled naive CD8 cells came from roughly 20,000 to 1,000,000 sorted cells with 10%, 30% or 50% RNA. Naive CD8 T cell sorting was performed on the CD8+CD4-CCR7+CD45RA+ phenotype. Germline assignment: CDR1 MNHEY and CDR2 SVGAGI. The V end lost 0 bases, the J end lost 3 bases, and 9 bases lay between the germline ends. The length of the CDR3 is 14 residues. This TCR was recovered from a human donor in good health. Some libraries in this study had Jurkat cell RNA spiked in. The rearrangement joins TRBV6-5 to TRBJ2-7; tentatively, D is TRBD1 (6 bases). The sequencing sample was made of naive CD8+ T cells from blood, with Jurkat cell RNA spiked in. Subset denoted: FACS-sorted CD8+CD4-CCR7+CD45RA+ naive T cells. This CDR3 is CASSYSAGDYEQYF. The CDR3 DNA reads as TGTGCCAGCAGTTACTCTGCAGGGGACTACGAGCAGTACTTC.